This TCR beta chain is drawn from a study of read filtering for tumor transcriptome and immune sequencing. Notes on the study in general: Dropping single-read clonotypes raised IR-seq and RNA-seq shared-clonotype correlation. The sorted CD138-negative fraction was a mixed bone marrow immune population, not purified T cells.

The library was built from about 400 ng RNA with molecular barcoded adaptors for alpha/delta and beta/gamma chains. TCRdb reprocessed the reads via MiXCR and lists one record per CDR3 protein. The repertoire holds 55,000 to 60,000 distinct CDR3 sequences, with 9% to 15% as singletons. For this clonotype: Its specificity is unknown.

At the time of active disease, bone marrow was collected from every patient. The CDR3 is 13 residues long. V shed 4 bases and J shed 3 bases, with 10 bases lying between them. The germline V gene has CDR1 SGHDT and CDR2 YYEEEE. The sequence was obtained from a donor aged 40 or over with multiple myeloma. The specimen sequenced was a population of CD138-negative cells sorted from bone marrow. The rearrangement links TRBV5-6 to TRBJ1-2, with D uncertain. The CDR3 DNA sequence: TGTGCCAGCAGCCCACAGACGGACTATGGCTACACCTTC. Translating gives CASSPQTDYGYTF.